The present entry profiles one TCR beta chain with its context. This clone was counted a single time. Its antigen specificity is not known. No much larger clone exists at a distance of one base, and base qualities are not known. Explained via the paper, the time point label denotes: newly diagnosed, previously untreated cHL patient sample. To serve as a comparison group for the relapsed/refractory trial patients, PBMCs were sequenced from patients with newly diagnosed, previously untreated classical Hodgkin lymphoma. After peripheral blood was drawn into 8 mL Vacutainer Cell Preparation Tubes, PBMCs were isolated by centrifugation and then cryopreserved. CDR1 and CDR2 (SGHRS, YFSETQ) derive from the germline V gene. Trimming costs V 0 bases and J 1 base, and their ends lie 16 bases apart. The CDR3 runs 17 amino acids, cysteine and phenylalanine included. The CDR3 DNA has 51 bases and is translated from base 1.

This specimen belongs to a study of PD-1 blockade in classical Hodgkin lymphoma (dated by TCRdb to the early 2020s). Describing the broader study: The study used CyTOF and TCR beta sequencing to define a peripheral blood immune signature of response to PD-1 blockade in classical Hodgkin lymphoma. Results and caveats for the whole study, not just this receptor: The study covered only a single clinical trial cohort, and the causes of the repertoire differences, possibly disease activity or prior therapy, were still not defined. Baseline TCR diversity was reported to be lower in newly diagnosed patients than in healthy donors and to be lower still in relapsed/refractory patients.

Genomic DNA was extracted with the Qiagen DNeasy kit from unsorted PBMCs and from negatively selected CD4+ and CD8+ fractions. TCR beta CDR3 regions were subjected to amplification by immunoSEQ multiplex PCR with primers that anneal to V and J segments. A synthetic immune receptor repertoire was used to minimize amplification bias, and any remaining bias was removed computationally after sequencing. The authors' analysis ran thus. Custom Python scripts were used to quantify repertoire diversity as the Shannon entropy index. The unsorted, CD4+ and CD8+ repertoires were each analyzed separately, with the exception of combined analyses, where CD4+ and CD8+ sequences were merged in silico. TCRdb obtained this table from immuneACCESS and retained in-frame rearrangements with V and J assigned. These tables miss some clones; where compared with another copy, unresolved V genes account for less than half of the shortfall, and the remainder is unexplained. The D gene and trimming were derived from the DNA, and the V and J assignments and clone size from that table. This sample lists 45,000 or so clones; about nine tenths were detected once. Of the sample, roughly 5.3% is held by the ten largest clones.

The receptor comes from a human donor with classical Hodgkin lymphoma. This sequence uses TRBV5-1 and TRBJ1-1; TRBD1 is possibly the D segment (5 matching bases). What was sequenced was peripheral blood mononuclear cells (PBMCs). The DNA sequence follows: TGCGCCAGCAGCTTGGTCCCGGGACTGGGACCGAACACTGAAGCTTTCTTT. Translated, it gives CASSLVPGLGPNTEAFF.